A single sample gave rise to the 27 T cell receptor beta chains below, sequenced in a study of a mutant IDH1 vaccine in newly diagnosed glioma. No cognate antigen is known for these TCRs. Specified time point: week 5, during vaccination. Vaccination comprised doses that each held 300 ug of mutant IDH1 20-mer peptide, plus topical imiquimod. Repertoires were generated with immunoSEQ multiplex PCR, while TCRdb's copy carries only in-frame clones and drops some. The data hold under 70,000 clones, with approximately 81% observed a single time. Sequences were derived from PBMCs, sampled from a glioma patient whose treatment included an IDH1 peptide vaccine. Receptors were obtained from a man aged 25 to 40 with glioma.

The genes are TRBV9 and TRBJ2-2, with D uncertain. Trimming stripped 0 bases from V and 0 bases from J, with 9 bases between. The length of the CDR3 is 16 residues. CDR1 and CDR2 from the germline V gene are SGDLS and YYNGEE. CDR3 in DNA: TGTGCCAGCAGCGTAGAGGCAGGAACGAACACCGGGGAGCTGTTTTTT. The encoded protein is CASSVEAGTNTGELFF.

The count of this clone is one. The rearrangement links TRBV6-5 to TRBJ1-2, with unresolved D. V was pared by 6 bases and J by 3 bases, with 8 bases between. In germline, CDR1 is MNHEY, CDR2 SVGAGI. There are 12 residues in the CDR3. The CDR3 coding sequence is TGTGCCAGCAGGGGGAAAGACTATGGCTACACCTTC. It yields the protein CASRGKDYGYTF.

CDR3 nucleotides: TGTGCCAGCAGTCCCAAAGGGGACTATGGCTACACCTTC. Amino acids: CASSPKGDYGYTF. The chain uses TRBV27 and TRBJ1-2, with D tentatively TRBD1 (5 bases). V was clipped by 5 bases and J by 3 bases, with 10 bases between them. The CDR3 is 13 residues long. Germline CDR1 and CDR2: MNHEY and SMNVEV (reference sequence).

V is TRBV19 and J is TRBJ1-2; 8 nucleotides agree with TRBD1. Germline-derived CDR1 and CDR2 are LNHDA and SQIVND (reference sequence). V dropped 3 bases and J dropped 7; count of bases not matched to a gene: 10. The CDR3 length is 15 residues. The CDR3 nucleotides are TGTGCCAGTAGTATTACACAGGGGGTGTTTTTTGGCTACACCTTC. This sequence encodes CASSITQGVFFGYTF.

The chain combines TRBV14 with TRBJ1-3, with D uncertain. Germline lookup yields CDR1 SGHDN and CDR2 FVKESK. The CDR3 sequence is 12 residues long. The germline V and J ends were trimmed by 5 bases and 4 bases, with 6 bases remaining between them. The CDR3 loop is CASSTRGNTIYF. CDR3 in DNA: TGTGCCAGCAGCACCAGGGGAAACACCATATATTTT.

This sequence joins TRBV10-3 and TRBJ1-6, with 9 bases fitting TRBD1. Germline V CDR1 and CDR2: ENHRY, SYGVKD. CDR3 length: 13 residues. V lost 4 bases to trimming and J lost 10 bases; unmatched junction nucleotides: 2. The CDR3 protein is CAISGTGESPLHF. The CDR3 DNA sequence: TGTGCCATCAGTGGGACAGGGGAGTCACCCCTCCACTTT.

V is TRBV5-5 and J is TRBJ2-2; 10 bases line up with TRBD2. The CDR3 sequence is 17 residues long. CDR1 SGHKS and CDR2 YYEKEE come from the germline V gene (reference sequence). V dropped 4 bases and J dropped 1; count of bases not matched to a gene: 7. CDR3 sequence: CASSPYRTSGNTGELFF. The CDR3 DNA follows: TGTGCCAGCAGCCCCTATCGGACTAGCGGGAACACCGGGGAGCTGTTTTTT.

The chain has TRBV19 and TRBJ1-5, with D possibly TRBD1 on 5 matching bases. The V end was cut by 8 bases, the J end by 4 bases, with 15 bases between. This CDR3 has 14 residues. CDR1 is LNHDA, CDR2 SQIVND, per germline (reference sequence). CDR3 in DNA: TGTGCCAGTGGGGACCTGACGGGGAATCAGCCCCAGCATTTT. Protein sequence: CASGDLTGNQPQHF.

This rearrangement joins TRBV28 to TRBJ1-5; 8 positions match TRBD1. The CDR3 contains 16 residues. The ends lost 6 bases at V and 3 bases at J; junction bases unmatched: 10. Per germline, CDR1 MDHEN and CDR2 SYDVKM. The CDR3 region is CASRSTGGASNQPQHF. DNA of the CDR3: TGTGCCAGCAGAAGTACAGGGGGGGCATCCAATCAGCCCCAGCATTTT. The variable domain in full, with the rest retrieved from reference TRBV28 and TRBJ1-5, is DVKVTQSSRYLVKRTGEKVFLECVQDMDHENMFWYRQDPGLGLRLIYFSYDVKMKEKGDIPEGYSVSREKKERFSLILESASTNQTSMYLCASRSTGGASNQPQHFGDGTRLSIL.

The V call is TRBV9, the J call TRBJ2-2; D is unresolved. The CDR3 spans 15 residues. Germline CDR1 and CDR2: SGDLS and YYNGEE. Trimming took 3 bases from V and 5 from J, leaving 14 bases between them. The CDR3 loop reads CASSAMGTKTGELFF. The CDR3 bases are TGTGCCAGCAGCGCAATGGGCACCAAGACCGGGGAGCTGTTTTTT.

This rearrangement joins TRBV11-2 to TRBJ2-5, with D maybe TRBD1 (6 bases). V dropped 5 bases and J dropped 1 base, with 14 bases sitting between them. Germline-derived CDR1 and CDR2 are SGHAT and FQNNGV. The CDR3 extends over 15 amino acids. The chain's CDR3 is CASSRRQDPQETQYF. The CDR3 region has the DNA TGTGCCAGCAGCCGCCGACAGGACCCCCAAGAGACCCAGTACTTC.

This chain links TRBV19 with TRBJ2-5; D ambiguous. Judging by the DNA end, TRBJ2-7 fits better; the J call may be wrong. The CDR3 consists of 15 residues. Per the germline V gene, CDR1 is LNHDA and CDR2 is SQIVND (reference sequence). Here the CDR3 reads CASTNGWGSSYEQYF. In nucleotides, the CDR3 is TGTGCCAGTACCAATGGCTGGGGTAGTAGCTACGAGCAGTACTTC.

The genes are TRBV7-8 and TRBJ2-7, with D perhaps TRBD1 (7 bases). Deletions cut 1 base from V and 1 base from J, with 11 bases between. Per germline, CDR1 SGHVS and CDR2 FQNEAQ. The CDR3 is 15 amino acids. This CDR3 reads CASSLGTGGSYEQYF. CDR3 coding DNA: TGTGCCAGCAGCTTAGGGACAGGAGGGTCCTACGAGCAGTACTTC.

This chain joins TRBV19 and TRBJ1-2; D is undetermined. CDR1 is LNHDA, CDR2 SQIVND, per germline (reference sequence). V dropped 3 bases and J dropped 6 bases, with 14 bases sitting between them. The CDR3 extends over 14 amino acids. Here the CDR3 DNA reads TGTGCCAGTAGTATTGGTTTTCATAGCCATGGCTACACCTTC. Protein: CASSIGFHSHGYTF.

The chain is built from TRBV28 and TRBJ1-6; TRBD1 is a possible D gene (5 bases). The germline V gene has CDR1 MDHEN and CDR2 SYDVKM. The CDR3 totals 20 residues. V shed 7 bases and J shed 0 bases, with 25 bases lying between them. This CDR3 is CASTLEGRGVTSSYNSPLHF. DNA of the CDR3: TGTGCCAGCACCCTAGAGGGGCGGGGAGTCACCAGCTCCTATAATTCACCCCTCCACTTT. Drawing the rest from reference TRBV28 and TRBJ1-6, the complete variable domain is DVKVTQSSRYLVKRTGEKVFLECVQDMDHENMFWYRQDPGLGLRLIYFSYDVKMKEKGDIPEGYSVSREKKERFSLILESASTNQTSMYLCASTLEGRGVTSSYNSPLHFGNGTRLTVT.

The genes are TRBV5-1 and TRBJ1-5; possible D gene TRBD1, 6 bases. This CDR3 contains 14 residues. V was clipped by 3 bases and J by 6 bases, with 13 bases between them. Germline V gene data show CDR1 as SGHRS and CDR2 as YFSETQ. CDR3 sequence reads: CASSSWGGVQPQHF. DNA of the CDR3: TGCGCCAGCAGCTCGTGGGGGGGCGTTCAGCCCCAGCATTTT.

This chain uses TRBV28 with TRBJ2-4, with D maybe TRBD1 (5 bases). The CDR3 contains 17 residues. Trimming took off 2 bases at V and 0 bases at J, with 14 bases between the two ends. The germline V gene encodes CDR1 MDHEN and CDR2 SYDVKM. CDR3 region: CASSLLDSVLAKNIQYF. CDR3 nucleotides: TGTGCCAGCAGTTTACTAGACAGCGTCCTAGCCAAAAACATTCAGTACTTC.

CDR3 in DNA: TGTGCCAGCAGTTCTTCCGGACAGATACACCAGCCCCAGCATTTT. This encodes CASSSSGQIHQPQHF. The chain carries TRBV28 and TRBJ1-5, with D possibly TRBD1 on 6 matching bases. Germline V gene data show CDR1 as MDHEN and CDR2 as SYDVKM. V lost 4 bases and J lost 7, with 17 bases in between. CDR3 size: 15 residues.

The table lists this clone with a few counts. V is TRBV11-2 and J is TRBJ2-7; perhaps TRBD2 as D (6 bases). Germline CDR1 and CDR2: SGHAT and FQNNGV. CDR3 length: 13 amino acids. V was trimmed by 5 bases and J by 6 bases, leaving 14 bases between them. The CDR3 region is CASSPLWRGEQYF. CDR3 nucleotides: TGTGCCAGCAGCCCACTTTGGAGGGGCGAGCAGTACTTC.

The chain recombines TRBV7-9 with TRBJ2-5; no firm D call. This CDR3 is 12 amino acids long. V lost 6 bases, J lost 0 bases, and 5 bases lay in between. CDR1 and CDR2 (germline): SEHNR, FQNEAQ (reference sequence). CDR3 DNA: TGTGCCAGCAGACCTAACCAAGAGACCCAGTACTTC. It specifies CASRPNQETQYF.

The V call is TRBV2, the J call TRBJ2-3; 9 bases are shared with TRBD2. Germline V gene sequence: CDR1 SNHLY, CDR2 FYNNEI. The V segment lost 6 bases and the J segment 1 base; nucleotides outside the gene matches: 2. The CDR3 consists of 14 residues. The CDR3: CASRERGGTDTQYF. CDR3 coding DNA: TGTGCCAGCAGAGAGCGGGGGGGCACAGATACGCAGTATTTT.

Remarks on this clone: Relative to the germline gene, one junction end is altered; a read error may explain this. The chain combines TRBV20-1 with TRBJ1-2; D gene ambiguous. This CDR3 comprises 8 residues. The germline V gene has CDR1 DFQATT and CDR2 SNEGSKA (reference sequence). The CDR3 sequence: CSARGEKF. In DNA, the CDR3 is TGCAGTGCTAGAGGAGAGAAATTC.

This chain joins TRBV7-9 and TRBJ2-7; 7 bases are a match to TRBD1. Germline V lookup: CDR1 SEHNR, CDR2 FQNEAQ (reference sequence). There are 14 residues in the CDR3. V gave up 0 bases and J gave up 3 bases; unmatched junction bases: 2. The CDR3 region has the DNA TGTGCCAGCAGCTTAGCGGGGGACAGCTACGAGCAGTACTTC. Its translation: CASSLAGDSYEQYF.

This clone occurred once. The chain employs TRBV28 and TRBJ1-1, with D tentatively TRBD1 (5 bases). V shed 7 bases and J shed 5 bases, with 26 bases lying between them. Per germline, CDR1 MDHEN and CDR2 SYDVKM. The CDR3 consists of 17 residues. The CDR3 sequence is CASIALVGRLVNTEAFF. CDR3 in DNA: TGTGCCAGCATCGCCCTCGTGGGGCGCTTGGTAAATACTGAAGCTTTCTTT.

This clone was found once. The chain is built from TRBV5-1 and TRBJ1-6; 8 nucleotides line up with TRBD1. Germline V lookup: CDR1 SGHRS, CDR2 YFSETQ. The CDR3 sequence is 16 residues long. J was trimmed by 8 bases and V by 0 bases; bases with no gene match: 7. CDR3 in amino acids: CASSLAGDRYYSPLHF. CDR3 DNA sequence: TGCGCCAGCAGCTTGGCCGGGGACAGGTATTATTCACCCCTCCACTTT.

The chain links TRBV20-1 to TRBJ2-3, with D uncertain. V shed 6 bases and J shed 11 bases, with 15 bases lying between them. The CDR3 runs 11 residues. The germline gives CDR1 DFQATT, CDR2 SNEGSKA (reference sequence). For the CDR3, the DNA is TGCAGTGCCAGGACCCGGTACCTGCAGTATTTT. Translation gives CSARTRYLQYF.

V is TRBV6-6 and J is TRBJ2-7, with 7 bases that match TRBD1. From germline, CDR1 is MNHNY and CDR2 SVGAGI (reference sequence). The CDR3 extends over 16 amino acids. Trimming cost V 0 bases and J 1 base; bases outside gene matches: 6. The CDR3 sequence: CASSYSGQRPSYEQYF. As DNA, the CDR3 is TGTGCCAGCAGTTACTCGGGACAGCGACCTTCCTACGAGCAGTACTTC.